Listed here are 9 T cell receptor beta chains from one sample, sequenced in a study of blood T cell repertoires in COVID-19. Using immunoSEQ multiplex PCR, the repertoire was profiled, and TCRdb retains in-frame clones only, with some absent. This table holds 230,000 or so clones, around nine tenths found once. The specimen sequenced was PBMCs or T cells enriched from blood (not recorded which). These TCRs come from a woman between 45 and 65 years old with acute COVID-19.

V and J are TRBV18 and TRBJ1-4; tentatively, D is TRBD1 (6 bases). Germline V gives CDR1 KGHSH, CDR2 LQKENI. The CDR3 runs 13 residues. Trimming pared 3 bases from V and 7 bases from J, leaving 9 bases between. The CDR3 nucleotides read TGTGCCAGCTCACCCCAGGACAGTGAAAAACTGTTTTTT. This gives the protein CASSPQDSEKLFF. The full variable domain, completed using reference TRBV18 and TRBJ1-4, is NAGVMQNPRHLVRRRGQEARLRCSPMKGHSHVYWYRQLPEEGLKFMVYLQKENIIDESGMPKERFSAEFPKEGPSILRIQQVVRGDSAAYFCASSPQDSEKLFFGSGTQLSVL.

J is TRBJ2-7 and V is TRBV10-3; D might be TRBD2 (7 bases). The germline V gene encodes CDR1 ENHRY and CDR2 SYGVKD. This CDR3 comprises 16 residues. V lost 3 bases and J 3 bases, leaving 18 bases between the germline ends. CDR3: CAISDGGGQNGYEQYF. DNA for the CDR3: TGTGCCATCAGTGATGGCGGGGGACAAAACGGCTACGAGCAGTACTTC.

The CDR3 sequence: CATSARTSGTYEQYF. The CDR3 coding sequence is TGTGCCACCAGCGCTAGGACTAGCGGGACCTACGAGCAGTACTTC. The chain recombines TRBV15 with TRBJ2-7; 12 bases agree with TRBD2. This CDR3 spans 15 amino acids. CDR1 is LNHNV, CDR2 YYDKDF, per germline (reference sequence). With V trimmed by 5 bases and J by 2 bases, 4 bases remained unmatched.

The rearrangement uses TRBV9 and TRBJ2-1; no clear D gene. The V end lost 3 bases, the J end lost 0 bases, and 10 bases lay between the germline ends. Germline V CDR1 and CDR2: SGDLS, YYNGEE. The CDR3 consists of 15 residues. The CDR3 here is CASSAPGSSYNEQFF. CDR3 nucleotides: TGTGCCAGCAGCGCCCCAGGCAGCTCCTACAATGAGCAGTTCTTC.

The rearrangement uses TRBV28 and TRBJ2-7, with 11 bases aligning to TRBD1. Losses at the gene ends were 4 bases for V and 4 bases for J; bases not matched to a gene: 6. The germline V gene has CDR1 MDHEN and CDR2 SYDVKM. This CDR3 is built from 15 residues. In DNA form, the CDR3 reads TGTGCCAGCAGTTCCACGGACAGGGGGCTGTACGAGCAGTACTTC. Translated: CASSSTDRGLYEQYF.

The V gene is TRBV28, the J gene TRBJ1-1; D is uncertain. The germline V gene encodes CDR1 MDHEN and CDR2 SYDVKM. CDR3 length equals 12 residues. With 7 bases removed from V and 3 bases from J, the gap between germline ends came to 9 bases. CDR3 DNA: TGTGCCAGCACCAGTTCCTACACTGAAGCTTTCTTT. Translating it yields CASTSSYTEAFF.

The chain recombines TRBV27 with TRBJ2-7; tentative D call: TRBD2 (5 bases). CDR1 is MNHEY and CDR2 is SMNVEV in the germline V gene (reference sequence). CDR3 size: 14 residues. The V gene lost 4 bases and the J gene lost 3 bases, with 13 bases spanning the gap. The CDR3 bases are TGTGCCAGCAGTTCGGAGGCCGACGGCTACGAGCAGTACTTC. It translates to CASSSEADGYEQYF.

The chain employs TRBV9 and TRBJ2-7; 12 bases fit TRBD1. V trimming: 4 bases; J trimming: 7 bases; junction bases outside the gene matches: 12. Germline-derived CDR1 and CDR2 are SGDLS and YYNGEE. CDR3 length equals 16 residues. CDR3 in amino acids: CASSPSLGQGAEEQYF. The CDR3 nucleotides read TGTGCCAGCAGCCCTAGTCTGGGACAGGGGGCGGAAGAGCAGTACTTC.

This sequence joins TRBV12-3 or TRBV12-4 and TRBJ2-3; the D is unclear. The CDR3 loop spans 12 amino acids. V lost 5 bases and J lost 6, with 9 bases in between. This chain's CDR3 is CASSMVRDTQYF. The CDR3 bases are TGTGCCAGCAGTATGGTCCGGGATACGCAGTATTTT.